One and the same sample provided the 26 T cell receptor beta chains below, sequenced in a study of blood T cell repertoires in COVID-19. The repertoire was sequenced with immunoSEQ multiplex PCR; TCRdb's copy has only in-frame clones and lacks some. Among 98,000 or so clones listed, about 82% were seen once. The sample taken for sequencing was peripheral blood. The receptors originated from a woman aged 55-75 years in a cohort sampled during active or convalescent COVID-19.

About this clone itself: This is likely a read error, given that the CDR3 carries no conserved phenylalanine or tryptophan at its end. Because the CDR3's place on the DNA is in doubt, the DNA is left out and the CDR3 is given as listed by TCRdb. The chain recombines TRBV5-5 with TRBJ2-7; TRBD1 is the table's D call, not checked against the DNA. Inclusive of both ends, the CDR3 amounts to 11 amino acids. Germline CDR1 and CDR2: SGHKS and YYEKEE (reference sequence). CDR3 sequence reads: CASRGQGGLRS.

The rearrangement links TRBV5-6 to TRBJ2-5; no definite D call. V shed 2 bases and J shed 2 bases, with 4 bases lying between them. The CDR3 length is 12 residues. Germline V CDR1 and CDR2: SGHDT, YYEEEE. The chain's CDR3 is CASSLEQETQYF. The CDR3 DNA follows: TGTGCCAGCAGCTTAGAGCAAGAGACCCAGTACTTC. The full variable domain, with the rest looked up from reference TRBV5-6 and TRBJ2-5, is DAGVTQSPTHLIKTRGQQVTLRCSPKSGHDTVSWYQQALGQGPQFIFQYYEEEERQRGNFPDRFSGHQFPNYSSELNVNALLLGDSALYLCASSLEQETQYFGPGTRLLVL.

The CDR3 nucleotides are TGTGCCAGCAGTGAATCCCGACACCCCTATGGCTACACCTTC. It translates to CASSESRHPYGYTF. The chain is built from TRBV25-1 and TRBJ1-2; D ambiguous. Germline CDR1 is MGHDK and CDR2 is SYGVNS. The CDR3 has 14 residues. V lost 1 base to trimming and J lost 4 bases, with 10 bases between them.

Here the CDR3 DNA reads TGTGCCAGCAGCCCCGCGGTCGAGACCCGCTATGGCTACACCTTC. It encodes CASSPAVETRYGYTF. This chain links TRBV5-4 with TRBJ1-2; D is ambiguous. In germline, CDR1 is SGHNT, CDR2 YYREEE (reference sequence). This CDR3 spans 15 amino acids. Trimming took 4 bases from V and 4 from J, leaving 17 bases between them.

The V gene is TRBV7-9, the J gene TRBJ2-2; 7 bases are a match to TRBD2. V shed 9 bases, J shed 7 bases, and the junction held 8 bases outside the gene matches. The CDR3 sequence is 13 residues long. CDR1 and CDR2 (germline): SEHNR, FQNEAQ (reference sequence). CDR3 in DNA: TGTGCCAGTCTGAGGACGGGAGGCGGGGAGCTGTTTTTT. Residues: CASLRTGGGELFF.

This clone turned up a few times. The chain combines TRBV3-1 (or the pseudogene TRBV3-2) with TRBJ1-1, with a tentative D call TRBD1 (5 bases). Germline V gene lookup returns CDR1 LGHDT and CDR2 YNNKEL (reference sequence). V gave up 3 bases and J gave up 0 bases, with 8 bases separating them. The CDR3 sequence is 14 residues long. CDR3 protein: CASSHRQLNTEAFF. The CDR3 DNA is TGTGCCAGCAGCCATCGACAGTTGAACACTGAAGCTTTCTTT.

The CDR3 sequence is CASSALQGQGYQPQHF. The CDR3 bases are TGTGCCAGCTCAGCCCTTCAGGGACAGGGGTATCAGCCCCAGCATTTT. This chain connects TRBV18 to TRBJ1-5, with 10 positions matching TRBD1. Trimming at V came to 5 bases and at J to 5 bases, leaving 9 bases not matched to a gene. The CDR3 totals 16 residues. Germline V gives CDR1 KGHSH, CDR2 LQKENI.

CDR3 sequence (DNA): TGTGCCAGTAGACCGGGACAGGCGCGTAATCAGCCCCAGCATTTT. It specifies CASRPGQARNQPQHF. The genes are TRBV19 and TRBJ1-5; 8 nucleotides agree with TRBD1. V lost 6 bases and J lost 4; bases outside the gene matches: 8. The germline V gene encodes CDR1 LNHDA and CDR2 SQIVND (reference sequence). The CDR3 covers 15 residues.

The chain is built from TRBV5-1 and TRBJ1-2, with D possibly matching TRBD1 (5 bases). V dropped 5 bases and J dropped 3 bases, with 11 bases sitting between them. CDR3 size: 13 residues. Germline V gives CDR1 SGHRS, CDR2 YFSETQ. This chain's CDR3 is CASSSRADYGYTF. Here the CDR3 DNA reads TGCGCCAGCAGTAGCAGGGCTGACTATGGCTACACCTTC.

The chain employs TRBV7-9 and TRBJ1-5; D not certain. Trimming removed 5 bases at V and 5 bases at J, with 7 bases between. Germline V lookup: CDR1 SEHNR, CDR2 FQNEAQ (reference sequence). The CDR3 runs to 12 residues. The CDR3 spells CASSLPDQPQHF. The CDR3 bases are TGTGCCAGCAGCCTACCGGATCAGCCCCAGCATTTT.

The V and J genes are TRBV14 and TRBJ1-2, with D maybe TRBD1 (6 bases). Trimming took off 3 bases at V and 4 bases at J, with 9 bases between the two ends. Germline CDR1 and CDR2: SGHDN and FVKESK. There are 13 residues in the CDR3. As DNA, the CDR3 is TGTGCCAGCAGCCAGGACAGACTCTATGGCTACACCTTC. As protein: CASSQDRLYGYTF.

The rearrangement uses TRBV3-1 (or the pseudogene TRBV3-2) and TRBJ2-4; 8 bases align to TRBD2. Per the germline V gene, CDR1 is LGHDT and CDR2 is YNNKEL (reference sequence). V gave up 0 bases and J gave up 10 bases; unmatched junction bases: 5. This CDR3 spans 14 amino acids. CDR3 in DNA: TGTGCCAGCAGCCAAGATGCGGGGGGTCGGATTCAGTACTTC. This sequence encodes CASSQDAGGRIQYF.

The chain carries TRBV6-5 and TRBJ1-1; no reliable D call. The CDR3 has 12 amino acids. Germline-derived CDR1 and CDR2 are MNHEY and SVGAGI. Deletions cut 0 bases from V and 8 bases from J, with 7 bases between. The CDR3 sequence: CASSYSEGEAFF. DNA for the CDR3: TGTGCCAGCAGTTACTCGGAGGGAGAAGCTTTCTTT.

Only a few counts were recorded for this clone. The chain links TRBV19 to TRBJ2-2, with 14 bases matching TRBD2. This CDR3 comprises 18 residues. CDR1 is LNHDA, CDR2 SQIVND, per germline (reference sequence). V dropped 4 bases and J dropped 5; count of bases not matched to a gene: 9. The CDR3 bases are TGTGCCAGTAGTAAACGTGGGACTAGCGGGAGTTTTACCGGGGAGCTGTTTTTT. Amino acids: CASSKRGTSGSFTGELFF.

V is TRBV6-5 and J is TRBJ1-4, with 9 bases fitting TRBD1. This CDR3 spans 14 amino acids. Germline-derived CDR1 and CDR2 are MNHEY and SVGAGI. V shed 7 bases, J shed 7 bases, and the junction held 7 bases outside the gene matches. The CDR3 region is CASIRQGEGEKLFF. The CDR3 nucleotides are TGTGCCAGCATCCGACAGGGGGAGGGTGAAAAACTGTTTTTT.

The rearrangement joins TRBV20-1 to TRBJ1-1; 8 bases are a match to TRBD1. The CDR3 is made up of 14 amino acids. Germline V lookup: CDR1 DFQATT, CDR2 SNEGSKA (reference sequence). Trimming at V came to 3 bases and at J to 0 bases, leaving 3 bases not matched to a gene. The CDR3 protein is CSASTGGLNTEAFF. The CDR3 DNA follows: TGCAGTGCTAGTACAGGGGGATTGAACACTGAAGCTTTCTTT.

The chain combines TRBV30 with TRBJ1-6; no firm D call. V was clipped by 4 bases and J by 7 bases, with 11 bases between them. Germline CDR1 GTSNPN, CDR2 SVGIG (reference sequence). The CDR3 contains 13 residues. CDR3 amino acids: CAWTRGGNSPLHF. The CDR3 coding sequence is TGTGCCTGGACTCGGGGAGGGAATTCACCCCTCCACTTT. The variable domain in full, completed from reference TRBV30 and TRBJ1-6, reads SQTIHQWPATLVQPVGSPLSLECTVEGTSNPNLYWYRQAAGRGLQLLFYSVGIGQISSEVPQNLSASRPQDRQFILSSKKLLLSDSGFYLCAWTRGGNSPLHFGNGTRLTVT.

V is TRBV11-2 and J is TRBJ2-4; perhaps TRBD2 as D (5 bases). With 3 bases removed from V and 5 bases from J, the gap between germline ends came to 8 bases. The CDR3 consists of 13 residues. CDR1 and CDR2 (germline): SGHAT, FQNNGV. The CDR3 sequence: CASSFGLQNIQYF. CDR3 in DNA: TGTGCCAGCAGCTTCGGACTTCAAAACATTCAGTACTTC.

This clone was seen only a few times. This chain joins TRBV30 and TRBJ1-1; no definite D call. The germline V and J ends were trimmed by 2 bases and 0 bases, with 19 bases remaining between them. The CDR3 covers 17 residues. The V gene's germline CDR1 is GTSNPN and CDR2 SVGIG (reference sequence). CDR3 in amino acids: CAWSKVTSTYMNTEAFF. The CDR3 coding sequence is TGTGCCTGGAGTAAGGTGACAAGCACCTACATGAACACTGAAGCTTTCTTT.

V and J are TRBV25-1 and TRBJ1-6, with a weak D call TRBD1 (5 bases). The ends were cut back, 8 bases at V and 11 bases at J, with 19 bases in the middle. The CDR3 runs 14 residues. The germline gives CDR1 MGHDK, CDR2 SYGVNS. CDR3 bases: TGTGCCAGCCAAGAGGTCGGGGCGGGGCCACCCCTCCACTTT. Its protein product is CASQEVGAGPPLHF. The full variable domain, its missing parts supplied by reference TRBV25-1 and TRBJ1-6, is EADIYQTPRYLVIGTGKKITLECSQTMGHDKMYWYQQDPGMELHLIHYSYGVNSTEKGDLSSESTVSRIRTEHFPLTLESARPSHTSQYLCASQEVGAGPPLHFGNGTRLTVT.

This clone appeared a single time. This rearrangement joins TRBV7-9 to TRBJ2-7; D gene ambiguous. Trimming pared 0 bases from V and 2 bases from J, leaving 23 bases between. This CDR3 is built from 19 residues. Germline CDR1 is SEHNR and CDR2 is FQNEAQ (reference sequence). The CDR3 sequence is CASSLATAPMYRQTYEQYF. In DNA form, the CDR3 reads TGTGCCAGCAGCTTAGCCACAGCACCGATGTACCGACAAACCTACGAGCAGTACTTC.

CDR3 amino acids: CASRARGGSYGYTF. DNA of the CDR3: TGTGCCAGTAGGGCCCGGGGGGGGAGCTATGGCTACACCTTC. V and J are TRBV19 and TRBJ1-2, with a possible D match to TRBD1 (5 bases). This CDR3 is 14 amino acids long. Per germline, CDR1 LNHDA and CDR2 SQIVND (reference sequence). The V gene lost 6 bases and the J gene lost 4 bases, with 15 bases spanning the gap. The full variable domain, its missing parts supplied by reference TRBV19 and TRBJ1-2, is DGGITQSPKYLFRKEGQNVTLSCEQNLNHDAMYWYRQDPGQGLRLIYYSQIVNDFQKGDIAEGYSVSREKKESFPLTVTSAQKNPTAFYLCASRARGGSYGYTFGSGTRLTVV.

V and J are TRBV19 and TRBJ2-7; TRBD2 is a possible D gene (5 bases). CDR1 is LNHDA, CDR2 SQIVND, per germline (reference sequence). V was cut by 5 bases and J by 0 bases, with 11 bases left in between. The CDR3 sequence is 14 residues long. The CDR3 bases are TGTGCCAGTAGTGTGCTGGGAGTCTCCTACGAGCAGTACTTC. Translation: CASSVLGVSYEQYF.

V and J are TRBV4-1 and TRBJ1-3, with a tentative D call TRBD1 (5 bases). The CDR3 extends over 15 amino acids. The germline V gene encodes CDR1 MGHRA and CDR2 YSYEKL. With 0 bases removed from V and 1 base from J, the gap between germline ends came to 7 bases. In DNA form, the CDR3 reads TGCGCCAGCAGCCAAGACCAGGGTTCTGGAAACACCATATATTTT. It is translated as CASSQDQGSGNTIYF.

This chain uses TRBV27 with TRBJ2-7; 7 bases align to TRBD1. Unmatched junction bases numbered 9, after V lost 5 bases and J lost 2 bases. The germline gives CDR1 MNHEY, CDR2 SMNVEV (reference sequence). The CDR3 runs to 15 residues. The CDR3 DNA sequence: TGTGCCAGCAGTAAACCGGGACAGCGTACCTACGAGCAGTACTTC. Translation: CASSKPGQRTYEQYF.

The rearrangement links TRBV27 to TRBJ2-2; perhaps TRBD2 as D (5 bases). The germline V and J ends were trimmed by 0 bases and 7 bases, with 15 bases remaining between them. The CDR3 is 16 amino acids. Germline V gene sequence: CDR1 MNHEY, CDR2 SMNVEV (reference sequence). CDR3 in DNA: TGTGCCAGCAGTTTATCGCGGGCCGCGACGGGCGGGGAGCTGTTTTTT. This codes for CASSLSRAATGGELFF.